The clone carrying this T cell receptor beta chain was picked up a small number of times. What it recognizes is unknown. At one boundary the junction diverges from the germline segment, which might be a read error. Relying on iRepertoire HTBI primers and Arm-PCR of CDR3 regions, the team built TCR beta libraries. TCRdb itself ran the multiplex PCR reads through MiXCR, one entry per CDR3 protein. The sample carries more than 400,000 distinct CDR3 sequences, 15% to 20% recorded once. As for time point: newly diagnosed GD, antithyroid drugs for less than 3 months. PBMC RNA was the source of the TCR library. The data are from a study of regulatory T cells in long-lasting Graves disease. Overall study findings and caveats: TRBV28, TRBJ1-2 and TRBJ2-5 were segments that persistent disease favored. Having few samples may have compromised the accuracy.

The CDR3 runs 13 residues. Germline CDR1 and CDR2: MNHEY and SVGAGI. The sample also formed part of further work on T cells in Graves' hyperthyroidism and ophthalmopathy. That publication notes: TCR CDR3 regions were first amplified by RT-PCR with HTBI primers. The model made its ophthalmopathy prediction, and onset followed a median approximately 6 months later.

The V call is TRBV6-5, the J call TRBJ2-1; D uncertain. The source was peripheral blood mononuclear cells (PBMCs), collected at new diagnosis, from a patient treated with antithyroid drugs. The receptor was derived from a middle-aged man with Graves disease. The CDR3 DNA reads TGTGCCAGCAGTTATATACCCAACAATAAGCAGTTCTTC. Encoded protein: CASSYIPNNKQFF.